Below, one TCR beta chain is given with its context. Its antigen is not known. Per the germline V gene, CDR1 is GTSNPN and CDR2 is SVGIG (reference sequence). The CDR3 totals 12 residues. The record originates from a study of CD8+ T cells in alopecia areata. Study overall: Treated patients were dosed with oral tofacitinib, taking 5 to 10 mg twice daily.

Treatment in this sample: oral pan-JAK inhibitor, 5-10 mg twice daily. Extraction of RNA preceded its reverse transcription into cDNA, which served as the sequencing template. The data were produced by immunoSEQ multiplex PCR, yet TCRdb's version contains in-frame clones alone and is incomplete. The sample lists 90,000 to 120,000 clones; roughly 89% were seen once. Notes on the study in general: Among the top 100, expanded CD8+ clones were significantly decreased by tofacitinib, as was scalp clonality. Clonality in lesional scalp, especially alopecia totalis/universalis, exceeded that of normal scalp. Amid tofacitinib therapy, many expanded lesional clones stayed present in scalp and blood.

The receptor was derived from a human donor with alopecia areata. The sample in question was CD8+ T cells sorted from blood, obtained at week 24, from a patient treated with tofacitinib. The chain links TRBV30 to TRBJ2-5; 7 nucleotides agree with TRBD1. The assigned J gene may be wrong: the sequence end matches TRBJ2-7 better. The CDR3 bases are TGTGCCTGGAGTGGGGACAGCTACGAGCAGTACTTC. It translates to CAWSGDSYEQYF.